The subject of this entry is one T cell receptor beta chain. What it binds is not known. CDR1 SGHDN and CDR2 FVKESK come from the germline V gene. V was shortened by 3 bases and J by 2 bases, with 22 bases between the two germline ends. CDR3 length equals 18 residues. The source of the sample is a study of T cell responses to AZD1222 COVID-19 vaccine. At the level of the study: Researchers grouped second doses given at about 4 or about 12 weeks into one pool. General study results and limits: Dominant CD4 TCR responses targeted spike regions 160-218 and 743-854. Reportedly, nearly half the spike-specific TCRs target unmutated variant regions.

Assay: immunoSEQ multiplex PCR; the TCRdb copy retains only in-frame clones and omits some. The data hold 200,000 or so clones, with about 94% observed a single time. This chain joins TRBV14 and TRBJ2-5; a weak D match, TRBD1 (5 bases). The sample consisted of peripheral blood, taken on day 0 of AZD1222 vaccination. This receptor was obtained from an adult in good health. The CDR3 nucleotides read TGTGCCAGCAGCCAGCTGTATGACGTCTTGTCAGGGCAAGAGACCCAGTACTTC. Translation gives CASSQLYDVLSGQETQYF.